This record covers a single T cell receptor beta chain. Its target is not known. The PCR ran on 60 Vbeta and 13 Jbeta primers. Profiled with immunoSEQ multiplex PCR; TCRdb holds only in-frame clones, not every one. The profile shows 160,000 or so clones, 72% of them singletons. The sample comes from a study of cytomegalovirus exposure and HLA in healthy donors. There are 17 residues in the CDR3. Trimming left V 1 base short and J 1 base short, with 15 bases between. Germline V lookup: CDR1 SGHTA, CDR2 FQGTGA. Study observations and caveats: It was only CMV serostatus that was available as immune exposure information. In the analysis, some V segments, TRBV6-2 and TRBV6-3 included, were excluded as indistinguishable.

The sequenced sample consisted of PBMCs. This chain uses TRBV7-3 with TRBJ2-3, with D perhaps TRBD1 (5 bases). The clonotype was recovered from a human donor in good health. Here the CDR3 reads CASSLNPRVTGTDTQYF. For the CDR3, the DNA is TGTGCCAGCAGCTTAAACCCCAGGGTAACGGGCACAGATACGCAGTATTTT. The entire variable domain, with the rest obtained from reference TRBV7-3 and TRBJ2-3, is as follows: GAGVSQTPSNKVTEKGKYVELRCDPISGHTALYWYRQSLGQGPEFLIYFQGTGAADDSGLPNDRFFAVRPEGSVSTLKIQRTERGDSAVYLCASSLNPRVTGTDTQYFGPGTRLTVL.